The 12 T cell receptor beta chains given below trace back to one sample, sequenced in a study of PD-L1 blockade in urothelial cancer. The protocol was immunoSEQ multiplex PCR, while the TCRdb copy is restricted to in-frame clones and leaves out a portion. The sample carries roughly 48,000 clones, about 87% recorded once. This specimen was PBMCs, taken around atezolizumab (anti-PD-L1) treatment. These TCRs come from a man aged 40-55 years with urothelial cancer.

The chain combines TRBV18 with TRBJ1-5; TRBD1 matches 7 bases. Germline values: CDR1 KGHSH, CDR2 LQKENI. V shed 3 bases, J shed 2 bases, and the junction held 7 bases outside the gene matches. This CDR3 region has 16 residues. The CDR3 nucleotides are TGTGCCAGCTCACCGCCGACAGGGATCGGCAATCAGCCCCAGCATTTT. This sequence encodes CASSPPTGIGNQPQHF.

The V call is TRBV7-9, the J call TRBJ2-3; D not resolved. Between the trimmed V and J ends, which lost 5 bases and 4 bases, there was a span of 10 bases. This CDR3 spans 13 amino acids. Germline V gene lookup returns CDR1 SEHNR and CDR2 FQNEAQ (reference sequence). The CDR3 sequence: CASSPRGPDTQYF. The CDR3 DNA is TGTGCCAGCAGCCCGCGTGGGCCAGATACGCAGTATTTT.

The chain links TRBV4-2 to TRBJ2-1, with TRBD2 identical over 8 bases. This CDR3 is built from 15 residues. Germline CDR1 LGHNA, CDR2 YNFKEQ. V was clipped by 0 bases and J by 9 bases; unmatched bases: 7. The CDR3 coding sequence is TGTGCCAGCAGCCAAGATCGGGAGGGAGGGTTTGAGCAGTTCTTC. Protein sequence: CASSQDREGGFEQFF.

The rearrangement links TRBV11-2 to TRBJ2-7, with 11 bases matching TRBD1. Germline CDR1 SGHAT, CDR2 FQNNGV. CDR3 length: 17 amino acids. The J segment lost 3 bases and the V segment lost 2 bases, leaving 9 bases of the junction unmatched. The CDR3 spells CASSLYGQGARDYEQYF. The CDR3 coding sequence is TGTGCCAGCAGCTTATACGGACAGGGGGCACGAGACTACGAGCAGTACTTC.

The chain recombines TRBV29-1 with TRBJ2-3; 7 bases line up with TRBD2. Germline V gene data show CDR1 as SQVTM and CDR2 as ANQGSEA. The CDR3 runs 14 residues. V shed 5 bases, J shed 1 base, and the junction held 6 bases outside the gene matches. In DNA, the CDR3 is TGCAGCGTTACCGTTACTAGCGGCACAGATACGCAGTATTTT. It yields the protein CSVTVTSGTDTQYF.

The chain couples TRBV27 to TRBJ2-7; 8 bases match TRBD2. CDR1 MNHEY and CDR2 SMNVEV come from the germline V gene (reference sequence). J gave up 6 bases and V 5 bases, and 12 bases lay outside the gene matches. This CDR3 region has 15 residues. CDR3 amino acids: CASSPSAGGKGEQYF. The DNA for the CDR3 is TGTGCCAGCAGTCCGAGCGCGGGGGGTAAAGGCGAGCAGTACTTC.

The table lists this clone with a few counts. The chain employs TRBV2 and TRBJ1-4; 9 bases map to TRBD1. CDR3 length equals 15 residues. J gave up 8 bases and V 3 bases, and 7 bases lay outside the gene matches. Germline V gives CDR1 SNHLY, CDR2 FYNNEI. CDR3 nucleotide sequence: TGTGCCAGCAGTGAGCGGGACAGGGCGGGCGAAAAACTGTTTTTT. Its protein is CASSERDRAGEKLFF.

The chain carries TRBV6-5 and TRBJ1-1, with D perhaps TRBD1 (5 bases). The CDR3 is made up of 13 amino acids. Trimming took 5 bases from V and 2 from J, leaving 9 bases between them. The germline V gene has CDR1 MNHEY and CDR2 SVGAGI. CDR3 sequence: CASSMDTNTEAFF. In DNA, the CDR3 is TGTGCCAGCAGTATGGACACTAACACTGAAGCTTTCTTT.

V usage is TRBV11-2 and J usage is TRBJ2-3, with no clear D. Trimming left V 2 bases short and J 2 bases short, with 8 bases between. The length of the CDR3 is 14 residues. Germline loops: CDR1 SGHAT, CDR2 FQNNGV. CDR3 amino acids: CASSLRTHTDTQYF. The CDR3 bases are TGTGCCAGCAGCTTACGCACTCACACAGATACGCAGTATTTT.

The J gene is TRBJ2-1, the V gene TRBV7-2, with TRBD2 matching over 8 bases. The CDR3 consists of 15 residues. CDR1 SGHTA and CDR2 FQGNSA come from the germline V gene. Trimming at V came to 1 base and at J to 4 bases, leaving 3 bases not matched to a gene. CDR3 in DNA: TGTGCCAGCAGCTTAGTGACTAGCGTTTACAATGAGCAGTTCTTC. Protein sequence: CASSLVTSVYNEQFF.

The chain carries TRBV5-1 and TRBJ2-1; D remains ambiguous. This CDR3 comprises 12 residues. V gave up 2 bases and J gave up 9 bases, with 9 bases separating them. Germline assignment: CDR1 SGHRS and CDR2 YFSETQ. The CDR3, as DNA: TGCGCCAGCAGCTTAGGCGGAAGTGAGCAGTTCTTC. Its protein is CASSLGGSEQFF. The full variable domain, rest sourced from reference TRBV5-1 and TRBJ2-1, is KAGVTQTPRYLIKTRGQQVTLSCSPISGHRSVSWYQQTPGQGLQFLFEYFSETQRNKGNFPGRFSGRQFSNSRSEMNVSTLELGDSALYLCASSLGGSEQFFGPGTRLTVL.

This chain joins TRBV6-6 and TRBJ2-3; D uncertain. The CDR3 sequence is 11 residues long. Germline V gene sequence: CDR1 MNHNY, CDR2 SVGAGI (reference sequence). V dropped 6 bases and J dropped 4 bases, with 5 bases sitting between them. Here the CDR3 reads CASSQSDTQYF. The CDR3 bases are TGTGCCAGCAGCCAATCAGATACGCAGTATTTT.